Following are 28 T cell receptor beta chains from one sample sequenced in a study of cytomegalovirus exposure and HLA in healthy donors. A multiplex PCR was run with 60 Vbeta primers and 13 Jbeta primers. Sequencing used immunoSEQ multiplex PCR; TCRdb keeps in-frame clones, though not all of them. Of some 120,000 clones listed, about 86% were seen once; the top ten hold around 2.2%. Material: PBMCs. These receptor sequences come from a woman in her 40s in good health and CMV-seronegative.

This clone is a singleton in its sample. V and J are TRBV30 and TRBJ1-1; 9 bases match TRBD1. The CDR3 contains 15 residues. The germline V gene has CDR1 GTSNPN and CDR2 SVGIG (reference sequence). With V trimmed by 7 bases and J by 4 bases, 13 bases remained unmatched. The CDR3 DNA is TGTGCCTCAACCGCTGGACAGGGGTGGGGCACTGAAGCTTTCTTT. Amino acid sequence: CASTAGQGWGTEAFF.

The chain has TRBV5-6 and TRBJ2-7; D is unresolved. Germline V gene data show CDR1 as SGHDT and CDR2 as YYEEEE. The V end lost 0 bases, the J end lost 1 base, and 8 bases lay between the germline ends. This CDR3 has 14 amino acids. CDR3 amino acids: CASSLGAQSYEQYF. The CDR3 nucleotides read TGTGCCAGCAGCTTGGGGGCTCAATCCTACGAGCAGTACTTC.

The chain carries TRBV11-2 and TRBJ2-5; 9 nucleotides align to TRBD1. Germline V gene data show CDR1 as SGHAT and CDR2 as FQNNGV. The CDR3 is 18 residues long. V dropped 5 bases and J dropped 2; count of bases not matched to a gene: 15. CDR3 sequence: CASSRPGTGNGLQETQYF. DNA of the CDR3: TGTGCCAGCAGCCGTCCCGGGACAGGGAACGGACTTCAAGAGACCCAGTACTTC.

This sequence joins TRBV27 and TRBJ2-2; 8 bases fit TRBD2. Trimming took 2 bases from V and 7 from J; bases not matched to a gene: 6. This CDR3 contains 15 residues. Germline values: CDR1 MNHEY, CDR2 SMNVEV (reference sequence). This chain's CDR3 is CASSLAGGGYGELFF. CDR3 bases: TGTGCCAGCAGTTTAGCGGGAGGCGGGTACGGGGAGCTGTTTTTT.

V gene TRBV20-1 combines with J gene TRBJ1-2; tentatively, D is TRBD1 (6 bases). Per germline, CDR1 DFQATT and CDR2 SNEGSKA (reference sequence). The CDR3 is 11 amino acids. The CDR3 bases are TGCAAGGGGGGGGCGGCCTATGGCTACACCTTC. Its protein is CKGGAAYGYTF.

The chain joins TRBV5-1 to TRBJ2-5; D is possibly TRBD2 (5 bases). The J call is in doubt because the DNA end fits TRBJ2-7 better. Germline loops: CDR1 SGHRS, CDR2 YFSETQ. CDR3 length: 12 amino acids. The DNA of the CDR3 is TGCGCCAGCAGCTTGGCGGGGAACGAGCAGTACTTC. Its protein product is CASSLAGNEQYF.

V usage is TRBV6-6 and J usage is TRBJ2-3; 8 nucleotides align to TRBD2. The CDR3 contains 16 residues. Looked up from germline, CDR1 is MNHNY and CDR2 is SVGAGI (reference sequence). The ends lost 5 bases at V and 1 base at J; junction bases unmatched: 8. Written as DNA, the CDR3 is TGTGCCAGCAGTGGGGGAGCGGGGGCCCGCACAGATACGCAGTATTTT. Its protein is CASSGGAGARTDTQYF.

In nucleotides, the CDR3 is TGTGCCAGCAGAAGGGGCGGGAATAGCTACGAGCAGTACTTC. Amino acid sequence: CASRRGGNSYEQYF. The rearrangement uses TRBV28 and TRBJ2-7, with D possibly being TRBD2 (6 bases). V lost 6 bases and J 3 bases, leaving 15 bases between the germline ends. The CDR3 is 14 amino acids. Germline loops: CDR1 MDHEN, CDR2 SYDVKM.

The chain has TRBV27 and TRBJ1-2, with 8 bases aligning to TRBD1. V lost 6 bases and J lost 4; bases outside the gene matches: 4. Germline lookup yields CDR1 MNHEY and CDR2 SMNVEV (reference sequence). This CDR3 has 13 amino acids. The DNA of the CDR3 is TGTGCCAGCAGGCCCGGGACAGGCTATGGCTACACCTTC. Translation: CASRPGTGYGYTF.

The chain joins TRBV6-5 to TRBJ2-2; TRBD1 matches at 7 bases. Germline trimming cut 6 bases from V and 6 bases from J; bases unmatched to any gene: 7. In germline, CDR1 is MNHEY, CDR2 SVGAGI. This CDR3 spans 14 amino acids. The CDR3 here is CASRPDRAPGELFF. In DNA, the CDR3 is TGTGCCAGCAGGCCCGACAGGGCACCCGGGGAGCTGTTTTTT.

This chain joins TRBV27 and TRBJ2-3; D possibly corresponds to TRBD2 (6 bases). Trimming stripped 6 bases from V and 4 bases from J, with 17 bases between. The CDR3 spans 15 residues. The germline V gene encodes CDR1 MNHEY and CDR2 SMNVEV (reference sequence). The CDR3 here is CASSPGPGGSDTQYF. The CDR3 DNA sequence: TGTGCCAGCAGCCCGGGACCCGGAGGGTCAGATACGCAGTATTTT.

V is TRBV5-6 and J is TRBJ2-5; TRBD2 matches 10 bases. Germline lookup yields CDR1 SGHDT and CDR2 YYEEEE. The CDR3 has 15 residues. With 0 bases clipped from V and 5 bases from J, the junction kept 4 bases outside the gene matches. CDR3 DNA sequence: TGTGCCAGCAGCTTGGAGCTAGCGGGAGATGAGACCCAGTACTTC. Protein product: CASSLELAGDETQYF.

The rearrangement uses TRBV18 and TRBJ2-7, with 9 bases identical to TRBD1. Germline trimming cut 3 bases from V and 0 bases from J; bases unmatched to any gene: 12. There are 18 residues in the CDR3. Germline CDR1 reads KGHSH; CDR2 reads LQKENI. DNA for the CDR3: TGTGCCAGCTCACCTGGACAGGGGTCTTACCCTAGCTCCTACGAGCAGTACTTC. Encoded protein: CASSPGQGSYPSSYEQYF.

Only a few counts were recorded for this clone. The rearrangement joins TRBV4-1 to TRBJ1-1; TRBD1 aligns across 8 bases. The CDR3 is made up of 15 amino acids. V lost 5 bases, J lost 0 bases, and 5 bases stayed unmatched. Germline V CDR1 and CDR2: MGHRA, YSYEKL. CDR3 amino acids: CASSVPGQVNTEAFF. DNA of the CDR3: TGCGCCAGCAGCGTACCGGGACAGGTGAACACTGAAGCTTTCTTT.

The chain joins TRBV5-4 to TRBJ2-7; tentative D call: TRBD1 (6 bases). The CDR3 runs to 14 residues. Trimming took 2 bases from V and 4 from J, leaving 13 bases between them. Germline CDR1 reads SGHNT; CDR2 reads YYREEE (reference sequence). As DNA, the CDR3 is TGTGCCAGCAGCTTAGAACAGGGCGTTTACGAGCAGTACTTC. It specifies CASSLEQGVYEQYF.

The rearrangement links TRBV5-1 to TRBJ2-3, with D perhaps TRBD2 (6 bases). CDR3 length equals 14 residues. V was pared by 4 bases and J by 5 bases, with 14 bases between. Germline-derived CDR1 and CDR2 are SGHRS and YFSETQ. CDR3 bases: TGCGCCAGCAGCGTTATCGGGGGAGGAGATACGCAGTATTTT. Encoded protein: CASSVIGGGDTQYF.

The chain recombines TRBV4-1 with TRBJ2-1; perhaps TRBD1 as D (7 bases). Germline CDR1 reads MGHRA; CDR2 reads YSYEKL. V was clipped by 0 bases and J by 4 bases, with 13 bases between them. The CDR3 is 16 amino acids. CDR3 sequence reads: CASSQDPGGFYNEQFF. The CDR3, as DNA: TGCGCCAGCAGCCAAGATCCAGGGGGGTTTTACAATGAGCAGTTCTTC.

V usage is TRBV28 and J usage is TRBJ2-7; 8 nucleotides line up with TRBD1. Germline V gene data show CDR1 as MDHEN and CDR2 as SYDVKM. The length of the CDR3 is 17 residues. V was pared by 4 bases and J by 0 bases, with 11 bases of the junction left unmatched. The DNA of the CDR3 is TGTGCCAGCAGTTCCCTCCCCATGGACAGGGTCTCCTACGAGCAGTACTTC. Its translation is CASSSLPMDRVSYEQYF.

This clone was recorded once. The V gene is TRBV18, the J gene TRBJ2-1; possible D gene TRBD1, 6 bases. V lost 4 bases, J lost 6 bases, and 13 bases lay in between. Germline-derived CDR1 and CDR2 are KGHSH and LQKENI. This CDR3 is 14 amino acids long. The CDR3 sequence: CASSRLRDTNEQFF. CDR3 nucleotide sequence: TGTGCCAGCTCACGTCTCCGGGACACCAATGAGCAGTTCTTC.

The chain combines TRBV10-3 with TRBJ2-3; D not resolved. CDR3 length equals 13 residues. CDR1 and CDR2 (germline): ENHRY, SYGVKD. Trimming took 7 bases from V and 2 from J, leaving 10 bases between them. CDR3 region: CAINQAFTDTQYF. As DNA, the CDR3 is TGTGCCATCAATCAGGCCTTCACAGATACGCAGTATTTT.

The chain combines TRBV20-1 with TRBJ2-5, with TRBD1 matching 7 bases. Germline trimming cut 4 bases from V and 4 bases from J; bases unmatched to any gene: 0. CDR1 and CDR2 (germline): DFQATT, SNEGSKA (reference sequence). The CDR3 sequence is 11 residues long. CDR3 region: CSANRGETQYF. DNA of the CDR3: TGCAGTGCTAACAGGGGAGAGACCCAGTACTTC.

The chain recombines TRBV5-4 with TRBJ2-1; D may be TRBD2 (5 bases). The ends were cut back, 0 bases at V and 7 bases at J, with 14 bases in the middle. The CDR3 is made up of 15 amino acids. In germline, CDR1 is SGHNT, CDR2 YYREEE (reference sequence). CDR3 amino acids: CASSLAEVGENEQFF. The CDR3 nucleotides are TGTGCCAGCAGCTTGGCCGAGGTCGGGGAGAATGAGCAGTTCTTC.

This clone showed up just once. The chain recombines TRBV5-1 with TRBJ2-3; 10 bases agree with TRBD2. The CDR3 spans 16 residues. The V segment lost 0 bases and the J segment 8 bases; nucleotides outside the gene matches: 9. CDR1 is SGHRS and CDR2 is YFSETQ in the germline V gene. The CDR3 bases are TGCGCCAGCAGCTTGGCCGGGGCTAGCGGGGGCAGTACGCAGTATTTT. It encodes CASSLAGASGGSTQYF. The full variable domain, with the rest looked up from reference TRBV5-1 and TRBJ2-3, is KAGVTQTPRYLIKTRGQQVTLSCSPISGHRSVSWYQQTPGQGLQFLFEYFSETQRNKGNFPGRFSGRQFSNSRSEMNVSTLELGDSALYLCASSLAGASGGSTQYFGPGTRLTVL.

The chain is built from TRBV27 and TRBJ2-4; 10 bases align to TRBD2. CDR3 size: 18 residues. Germline trimming cut 4 bases from V and 6 bases from J; bases unmatched to any gene: 15. From germline, CDR1 is MNHEY and CDR2 SMNVEV (reference sequence). For the CDR3, the DNA is TGTGCCAGCAGTTCAGCGCTATCAGCGGGAGGGCCGGGAAACATTCAGTACTTC. This gives the protein CASSSALSAGGPGNIQYF.

The genes are TRBV12-5 and TRBJ2-1; 7 positions agree with TRBD1. The CDR3 is made up of 15 amino acids. Unmatched junction bases numbered 5, after V lost 6 bases and J lost 0 bases. Germline CDR1 LGHNT, CDR2 FRNRAP. The CDR3 sequence: CASGLQGTSYNEQFF. In DNA, the CDR3 is TGTGCTAGTGGCCTACAGGGGACCTCCTACAATGAGCAGTTCTTC. Full variable domain (missing parts from reference TRBV12-5 and TRBJ2-1): DARVTQTPRHKVTEMGQEVTMRCQPILGHNTVFWYRQTMMQGLELLAYFRNRAPLDDSGMPKDRFSAEMPDATLATLKIQPSEPRDSAVYFCASGLQGTSYNEQFFGPGTRLTVL.

V and J are TRBV28 and TRBJ1-5; tentative D call: TRBD1 (6 bases). Germline CDR1 MDHEN, CDR2 SYDVKM. Between the trimmed V and J ends, which lost 5 bases and 6 bases, there was a span of 20 bases. This CDR3 contains 16 residues. CDR3 region: CASSPERRGGGQPQHF. The CDR3 DNA follows: TGTGCCAGCAGTCCAGAGAGGAGGGGGGGCGGTCAGCCCCAGCATTTT.

This clone was found a few times. The J gene is TRBJ1-6, the V gene TRBV27; D is undetermined. Deletions cut 6 bases from V and 9 bases from J, with 12 bases between. The V gene's germline CDR1 is MNHEY and CDR2 SMNVEV (reference sequence). The CDR3 is made up of 13 amino acids. DNA for the CDR3: TGTGCCAGCAGCTCGATTTCGGGTTCACCCCTCCACTTT. Translating gives CASSSISGSPLHF.

The chain carries TRBV6-4 and TRBJ2-3, with D unclear. V was cut by 0 bases and J by 6 bases, with 10 bases left in between. The CDR3 has 14 amino acids. The germline V gene encodes CDR1 MRHNA and CDR2 SNTAGT. The CDR3 DNA reads TGTGCCAGCAGTGACTCTTTTGAGTTCGATACGCAGTATTTT. The encoded protein is CASSDSFEFDTQYF.